What follows is one T cell receptor beta chain and its context. Here immunoSEQ multiplex PCR was the method, and the copy in TCRdb shows in-frame clones only, minus some. The sample yields approximately 280,000 clones, about 93% seen once. Recruited during active infection, patients (from Seattle) were subsequently followed longitudinally. The data are from a study of blood T cell repertoires in COVID-19. The overall study: The study drew acute and convalescent COVID-19 samples from the United States, Italy and Spain.

CDR1 and CDR2 from the germline V gene are MNHEY and SVGEGT. The CDR3 runs to 16 residues. Trimming shortened V by 0 bases and J by 5 bases, and 17 bases separated the two germline ends. The receptor was derived from a woman in her 30s with COVID-19, enrolled during active disease. The material sequenced was peripheral blood. The genes are TRBV6-2 or TRBV6-3 and TRBJ2-7; tentatively, D is TRBD2 (5 bases). The CDR3 loop reads CASSYSPGLPYNEQYF. CDR3 DNA sequence: TGTGCCAGCAGTTACTCACCAGGACTCCCCTACAACGAGCAGTACTTC.